This TCR beta chain was recovered during a study of cytomegalovirus exposure and HLA in healthy donors. General study findings and limits: A later analysis by the authors found several of the most significant clusters apparently linked to common viral pathogens. Cytomegalovirus-associated TCR beta chains were listed, numbering around 150. Within the data, a cluster of highly shared sequence variants was likely a sequencing artifact.

This CDR3 contains 12 residues. The V and J ends lost 1 base and 4 bases respectively, with 4 bases between them. Germline CDR1 and CDR2: LGHNA and YSLEER. The primer mix had 60 Vbeta and 13 Jbeta primers. Produced via immunoSEQ multiplex PCR; TCRdb's table is partial and in-frame only. The sample records over 200,000 clones, roughly 91% being singletons. This clone was detected only a few times. Its antigen remains unknown. Sequencing used PBMCs. This chain uses TRBV4-3 with TRBJ1-2, with unresolved D. The sequence came from a young woman in good health and CMV-seronegative. For the CDR3, the DNA is TGCGCCAGCAGCCAAGTCGGCTATGGCTACACCTTC. Translation gives CASSQVGYGYTF.